This T cell receptor beta chain stems from a study of shared clonotypes between healthy human individuals. In the study overall: The study used three CD4 naive, three CD4 memory, two CD8 naive and one CD8 memory plate per donor.

In the case of this clone: Different DNA sequences within this sample yield the same CDR3.

CD8 cells regarded as naive lacked CD45RO, were positively chosen for CCR7, and omitted terminally differentiated effector memory CD45RA+ cells. Trimming removed 2 bases at V and 0 bases at J, with 10 bases between. The V gene's germline CDR1 is SGHNT and CDR2 YYREEE (reference sequence). The CDR3 consists of 15 residues. Original analysis: Junction-only immunoSEQ data arrived without quality scores, meaning filtering differed. Generated by immunoSEQ multiplex PCR, the TCRdb table keeps only in-frame clones and is missing some. V, J and clone size were drawn from that table, and D and trimming were deduced from the DNA. The table lists more than 600,000 clones, 90% to 95% of them singletons.

J is TRBJ2-3 and V is TRBV5-4; no clear D gene. Material: naive CD8+ T cells sorted from blood. The sequence derives from a young man in good health. The CDR3 DNA reads as TGTGCCAGCAGCTTTGGTGGCGGTAGCACAGATACGCAGTATTTT. Residues: CASSFGGGSTDTQYF.